The 17 T cell receptor beta chains presented below share a single source sample, sequenced in a study of identical twins. Using its own MiXCR run on the 5' RACE reads, TCRdb lists one record per CDR3 protein. The sample comprises 300,000 to 400,000 distinct CDR3 sequences, more than 9% of which are singletons, and roughly 7.8% rests with the top ten. These data were also filed under a second study, of yellow fever vaccine responses in identical twins.

The sample taken for sequencing was CD8+ T cells sorted from blood. The receptors here all came from a woman between 18 and 29 years old in good health.

This chain joins TRBV18 and TRBJ2-7, with D tentatively TRBD1 (5 bases). Per germline, CDR1 KGHSH and CDR2 LQKENI. V lost 3 bases, J lost 5 bases, and 14 bases lay in between. The CDR3 has 14 amino acids. The CDR3 sequence is CASSPRSQDDEQYF. In DNA form, the CDR3 reads TGTGCCAGCTCACCCCGCTCACAGGACGACGAGCAGTACTTC. The variable domain in full, with the rest retrieved from reference TRBV18 and TRBJ2-7, is NAGVMQNPRHLVRRRGQEARLRCSPMKGHSHVYWYRQLPEEGLKFMVYLQKENIIDESGMPKERFSAEFPKEGPSILRIQQVVRGDSAAYFCASSPRSQDDEQYFGPGTRLTVT.

The table lists this clonotype with a few counts. The rearrangement joins TRBV12-3 or TRBV12-4 to TRBJ1-5; D gene ambiguous. The CDR3 length is 13 residues. Trimming took 3 bases from V and 4 from J, leaving 7 bases between them. The CDR3 reads CASSFSPNQPQHF. CDR3 DNA: TGTGCCAGCAGTTTTTCCCCGAATCAGCCCCAGCATTTT.

This clonotype has more than one count but fewer than ten. The chain couples TRBV6-1 to TRBJ2-5; D might be TRBD1 or TRBD2, each matching 7 bases. The V and J ends lost 6 bases and 5 bases respectively, with 16 bases between them. The germline gives CDR1 MNHNS, CDR2 SASEGT. The CDR3 has 14 residues. The CDR3 loop reads CASSPDREGETQYF. Written as DNA, the CDR3 is TGTGCCAGCAGCCCTGACAGGGAGGGTGAGACCCAGTACTTC.

This clonotype showed up many times. For the CDR3, the DNA is TGCAGCGTCCAGACAGGGTTGACAGATACGCAGTATTTT. Encoded protein: CSVQTGLTDTQYF. J is TRBJ2-3 and V is TRBV29-1; 7 bases line up with TRBD1. CDR3 length: 13 amino acids. Trimming at V came to 6 bases and at J to 3 bases, leaving 6 bases not matched to a gene. Germline CDR1 SQVTM, CDR2 ANQGSEA.

This clonotype has only a few counts. The V gene is TRBV6-5, the J gene TRBJ2-4, with 7 bases lining up with TRBD1. The trim removed 1 base at V and 5 bases at J, leaving 5 bases unmatched. The CDR3 runs to 15 residues. Germline assignment: CDR1 MNHEY and CDR2 SVGAGI. The CDR3 coding sequence is TGTGCCAGCAGTTACTTTTCAGGGGGAGAAAACATTCAGTACTTC. It translates to CASSYFSGGENIQYF.

The V call is TRBV24-1, the J call TRBJ2-5; 8 bases map to TRBD1. V lost 3 bases, J lost 0 bases, and 8 bases stayed unmatched. The CDR3 consists of 17 residues. CDR1 is KGHDR, CDR2 SFDVKD, per germline. The CDR3 protein is CATSDIRQGRNQETQYF. Here the CDR3 DNA reads TGTGCCACCAGTGATATTCGACAGGGGCGAAACCAAGAGACCCAGTACTTC.

This clonotype was seen a handful of times. This chain links TRBV6-2 or TRBV6-3 with TRBJ1-2, with D maybe TRBD1 (6 bases). In germline, CDR1 is MNHEY, CDR2 SVGEGT. V was pared by 6 bases and J by 7 bases, with 21 bases between. The CDR3 has 15 amino acids. DNA of the CDR3: TGTGCCAGCAGCCATGACAGGACTTGGCTCCTTGGCTACACCTTC. The encoded protein is CASSHDRTWLLGYTF.

The chain links TRBV20-1 to TRBJ2-7; tentative D call: TRBD2 (6 bases). V lost 0 bases, J lost 3 bases, and 18 bases lay in between. CDR3 size: 16 residues. CDR1 and CDR2 (germline): DFQATT, SNEGSKA (reference sequence). The CDR3 sequence: CSARDRVGLIGYEQYV. The CDR3 coding sequence is TGCAGTGCTAGAGATAGGGTGGGACTGATCGGCTACGAGCAGTACGTC.

This clonotype has just a few counts. The J gene is TRBJ1-1, the V gene TRBV24-1, with D perhaps matching TRBD1 (5 bases). This CDR3 has 15 residues. Trimming stripped 9 bases from V and 6 bases from J, with 22 bases between. The germline gives CDR1 KGHDR, CDR2 SFDVKD. The CDR3: CATASTRQGSAEAFF. The CDR3 bases are TGTGCCACCGCTTCCACCCGCCAGGGTTCGGCTGAAGCTTTCTTT.

This rearrangement joins TRBV7-8 to TRBJ1-6; TRBD1 is a possible D gene (5 bases). Germline CDR1 and CDR2: SGHVS and FQNEAQ. Between the trimmed V and J ends, which lost 7 bases and 1 base, there was a span of 11 bases. The CDR3 is 15 amino acids. Here the CDR3 DNA reads TGTGCCAGCATCTGGGGGGTGTCCTATAATTCACCCCTCCACTTT. Protein sequence: CASIWGVSYNSPLHF.

The chain is built from TRBV12-3 or TRBV12-4 and TRBJ2-1; TRBD1 is a possible D gene (6 bases). This CDR3 comprises 13 residues. With 4 bases removed from V and 6 bases from J, the gap between germline ends came to 10 bases. CDR3 in amino acids: CASSSDRSNEQFF. The CDR3 DNA is TGTGCCAGCAGTTCGGACAGAAGCAATGAGCAGTTCTTC.

This clonotype was observed at least ten times. In DNA, the CDR3 is TGCAGCGCCCCGACAGGGGGCGTTGGGGGCTACACCTTC. It is translated as CSAPTGGVGGYTF. The chain recombines TRBV29-1 with TRBJ1-2; 10 nucleotides agree with TRBD1. V was pared by 7 bases and J by 8 bases, with 10 bases of the junction left unmatched. The germline V gene encodes CDR1 SQVTM and CDR2 ANQGSEA. This CDR3 region has 13 residues.

This clonotype was observed a few times. The chain has TRBV7-9 and TRBJ1-3, with D hard to call. In germline, CDR1 is SEHNR, CDR2 FQNEAQ (reference sequence). Trimming stripped 3 bases from V and 4 bases from J, with 7 bases between. The CDR3 totals 13 residues. This chain's CDR3 is CASSLEGGNTIYF. CDR3 DNA sequence: TGTGCCAGCAGCTTGGAGGGAGGAAACACCATATATTTT.

The rearrangement uses TRBV5-1 and TRBJ2-5, with 11 bases that match TRBD2. Germline CDR1 SGHRS, CDR2 YFSETQ. Unmatched junction bases numbered 10, after V lost 8 bases and J lost 4 bases. The CDR3 has 15 residues. As DNA, the CDR3 is TGCGCCAGTGCGATTAGCGGGGGGGCGGCAGAGACCCAGTACTTC. Protein product: CASAISGGAAETQYF.

This clonotype was detected only a few times. CDR3 nucleotides: TGTGCCAGCAGTTTATACGGTTTAAGCTCCTACGAGCAGTACTTC. Translated: CASSLYGLSSYEQYF. The chain uses TRBV28 and TRBJ2-7, with D unresolved. The CDR3 covers 15 residues. The V end lost 1 base, the J end lost 0 bases, and 10 bases lay between the germline ends. Looked up from germline, CDR1 is MDHEN and CDR2 is SYDVKM.

This clonotype was counted a few times. The V and J genes are TRBV27 and TRBJ2-7, with 7 positions matching TRBD1. This CDR3 comprises 12 residues. J was trimmed by 6 bases and V by 7 bases; bases with no gene match: 6. Per germline, CDR1 MNHEY and CDR2 SMNVEV (reference sequence). CDR3 region: CASTTGTGEQYF. CDR3 DNA sequence: TGTGCCAGCACGACAGGGACGGGCGAGCAGTACTTC.

Many counts were recorded for this clonotype. V and J are TRBV25-1 and TRBJ1-1; no definite D call. The germline CDR1 and CDR2 sequences are MGHDK and SYGVNS. CDR3 size: 17 residues. V lost 1 base, J lost 1 base, and 16 bases lay in between. The CDR3: CASSELGQVGGNTEAFF. CDR3 DNA: TGTGCCAGCAGTGAATTGGGTCAGGTGGGAGGGAACACTGAAGCTTTCTTT.